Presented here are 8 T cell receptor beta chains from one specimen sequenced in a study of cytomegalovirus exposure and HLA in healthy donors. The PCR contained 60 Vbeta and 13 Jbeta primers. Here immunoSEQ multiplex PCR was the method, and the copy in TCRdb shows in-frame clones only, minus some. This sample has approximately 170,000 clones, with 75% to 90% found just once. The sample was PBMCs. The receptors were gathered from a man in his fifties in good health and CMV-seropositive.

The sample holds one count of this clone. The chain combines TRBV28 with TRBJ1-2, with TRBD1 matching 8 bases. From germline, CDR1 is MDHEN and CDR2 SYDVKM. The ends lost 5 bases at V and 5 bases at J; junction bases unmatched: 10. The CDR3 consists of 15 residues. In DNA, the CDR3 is TGTGCCAGCAGTACCGCCAGGGGGCGCCGGTATGGCTACACCTTC. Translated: CASSTARGRRYGYTF.

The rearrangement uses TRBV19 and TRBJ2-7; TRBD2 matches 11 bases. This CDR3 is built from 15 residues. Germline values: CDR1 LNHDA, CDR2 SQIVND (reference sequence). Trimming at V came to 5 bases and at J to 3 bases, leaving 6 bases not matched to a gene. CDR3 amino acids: CASSGLAGRNYEQYF. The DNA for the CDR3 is TGTGCCAGTAGTGGACTAGCGGGTAGAAACTACGAGCAGTACTTC.

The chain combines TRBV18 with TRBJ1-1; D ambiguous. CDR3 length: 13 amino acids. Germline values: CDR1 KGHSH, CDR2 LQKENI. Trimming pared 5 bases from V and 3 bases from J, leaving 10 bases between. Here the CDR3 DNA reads TGTGCCAGCTCATCGGGATTCGACACTGAAGCTTTCTTT. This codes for CASSSGFDTEAFF. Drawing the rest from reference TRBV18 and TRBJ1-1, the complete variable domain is NAGVMQNPRHLVRRRGQEARLRCSPMKGHSHVYWYRQLPEEGLKFMVYLQKENIIDESGMPKERFSAEFPKEGPSILRIQQVVRGDSAAYFCASSSGFDTEAFFGQGTRLTVV.

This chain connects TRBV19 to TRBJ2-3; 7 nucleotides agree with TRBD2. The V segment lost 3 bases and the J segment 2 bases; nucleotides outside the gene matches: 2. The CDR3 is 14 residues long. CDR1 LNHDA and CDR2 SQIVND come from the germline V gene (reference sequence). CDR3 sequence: CASSMGGYTDTQYF. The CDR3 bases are TGTGCCAGTAGTATGGGGGGGTACACAGATACGCAGTATTTT.

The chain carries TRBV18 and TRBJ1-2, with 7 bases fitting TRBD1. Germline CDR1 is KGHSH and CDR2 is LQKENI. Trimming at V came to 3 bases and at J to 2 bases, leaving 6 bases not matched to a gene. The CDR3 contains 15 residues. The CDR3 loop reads CASSPPQGYNYGYTF. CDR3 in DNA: TGTGCCAGCTCACCTCCACAGGGGTACAACTATGGCTACACCTTC. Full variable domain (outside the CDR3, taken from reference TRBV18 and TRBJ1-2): NAGVMQNPRHLVRRRGQEARLRCSPMKGHSHVYWYRQLPEEGLKFMVYLQKENIIDESGMPKERFSAEFPKEGPSILRIQQVVRGDSAAYFCASSPPQGYNYGYTFGSGTRLTVV.

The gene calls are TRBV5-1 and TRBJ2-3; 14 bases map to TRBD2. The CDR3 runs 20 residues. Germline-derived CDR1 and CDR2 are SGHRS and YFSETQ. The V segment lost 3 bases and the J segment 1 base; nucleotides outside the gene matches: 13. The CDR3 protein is CASSSVSGTSGGVGTDTQYF. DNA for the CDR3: TGCGCCAGCAGCTCGGTTTCCGGGACTAGCGGGGGAGTGGGCACAGATACGCAGTATTTT.

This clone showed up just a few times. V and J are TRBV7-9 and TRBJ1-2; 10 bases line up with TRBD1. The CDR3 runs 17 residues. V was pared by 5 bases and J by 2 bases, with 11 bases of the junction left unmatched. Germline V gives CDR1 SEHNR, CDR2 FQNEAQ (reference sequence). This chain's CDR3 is CASSQGSTGGWNYGYTF. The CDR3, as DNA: TGTGCCAGCAGCCAGGGTTCGACAGGGGGCTGGAACTATGGCTACACCTTC.

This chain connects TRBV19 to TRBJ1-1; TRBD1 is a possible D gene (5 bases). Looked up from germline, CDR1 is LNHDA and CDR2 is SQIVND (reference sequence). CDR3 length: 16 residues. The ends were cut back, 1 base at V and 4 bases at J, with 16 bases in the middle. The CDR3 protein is CASSIVWRGTGTEAFF. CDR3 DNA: TGTGCCAGTAGTATAGTTTGGCGGGGGACGGGCACTGAAGCTTTCTTT.